This entry lists 12 T cell receptor beta chains sequenced from one sample in a study of T-cell memory formation after mild COVID-19. One entry per CDR3 protein results from TCRdb running MiXCR on the 5' RACE reads. This table holds tens of thousands of distinct CDR3 sequences, approximately 14% found once. The specimen was PBMCs or a T cell subset sorted from them (not recorded which). These receptor sequences come from an adult woman who had mild COVID-19 (a few samples of this study predate the infection). Cell type and time point are not known.

The J gene is TRBJ2-3, the V gene TRBV5-1; no clear D gene. Germline loops: CDR1 SGHRS, CDR2 YFSETQ. Trimming shortened V by 4 bases and J by 3 bases, and 15 bases separated the two germline ends. This CDR3 is built from 15 residues. The CDR3 nucleotides are TGCGCCAGCAGCCCCTTTGGTCGGATAACAGATACGCAGTATTTT. Translation: CASSPFGRITDTQYF. The full variable domain, rest sourced from reference TRBV5-1 and TRBJ2-3, is KAGVTQTPRYLIKTRGQQVTLSCSPISGHRSVSWYQQTPGQGLQFLFEYFSETQRNKGNFPGRFSGRQFSNSRSEMNVSTLELGDSALYLCASSPFGRITDTQYFGPGTRLTVL.

This chain links TRBV12-3 or TRBV12-4 with TRBJ2-1; D might be TRBD2 (6 bases). The CDR3 runs to 15 residues. The V gene lost 7 bases and the J gene lost 6 bases, with 19 bases spanning the gap. Here the CDR3 DNA reads TGTGCCAGCAATACCGGGACTCACTACGGCAATGAGCAGTTCTTC. Translated, it gives CASNTGTHYGNEQFF.

This clonotype has more than one count but fewer than ten. The DNA for the CDR3 is TGCGCCAGCAGCTTGGAGGCTTTCAAGGATACGCAGTATTTT. It yields the protein CASSLEAFKDTQYF. The gene calls are TRBV5-1 and TRBJ2-3; the D is unclear. Between the trimmed V and J ends, which lost 0 bases and 6 bases, there was a span of 11 bases. The CDR3 extends over 14 amino acids. Germline assignment: CDR1 SGHRS and CDR2 YFSETQ.

This chain connects TRBV25-1 to TRBJ1-1; D call uncertain. Per the germline V gene, CDR1 is MGHDK and CDR2 is SYGVNS. The CDR3 runs to 11 residues. Trimming stripped 5 bases from V and 4 bases from J, with 5 bases between. CDR3 nucleotides: TGTGCCAGCAGTTGGTCCACTGAAGCTTTCTTT. Its protein product is CASSWSTEAFF.

This clonotype appeared a few times. As DNA, the CDR3 is TGCAGTGCTTCCGGGACTAGCGGGGACACCGGGGAGCTGTTTTTT. It translates to CSASGTSGDTGELFF. V usage is TRBV20-1 and J usage is TRBJ2-2; 13 nucleotides match TRBD2. V gave up 5 bases and J gave up 3 bases; unmatched junction bases: 3. The CDR3 has 15 residues. The V gene's germline CDR1 is DFQATT and CDR2 SNEGSKA (reference sequence).

The table lists this clonotype with many counts. This chain joins TRBV12-3 or TRBV12-4 and TRBJ1-1; 11 bases fit TRBD1. V trimming: 5 bases; J trimming: 3 bases; junction bases outside the gene matches: 2. The CDR3 covers 14 residues. This CDR3 reads CASSVGQGDTEAFF. The CDR3 DNA is TGTGCCAGCAGTGTGGGACAGGGGGACACTGAAGCTTTCTTT.

The chain is built from TRBV5-6 and TRBJ2-5; D is ambiguous. The CDR3 runs 18 residues. The V end lost 0 bases, the J end lost 2 bases, and 20 bases lay between the germline ends. The germline CDR1 and CDR2 sequences are SGHDT and YYEEEE. The CDR3 DNA sequence: TGTGCCAGCAGCTTGGGATTTCTGGCGTCCTCACCTCAAGAGACCCAGTACTTC. It codes for CASSLGFLASSPQETQYF.

The chain has TRBV27 and TRBJ2-1, with D perhaps being TRBD1 or TRBD2 (7 bases each). The CDR3 contains 13 residues. CDR1 MNHEY and CDR2 SMNVEV come from the germline V gene (reference sequence). V lost 11 bases, J lost 1 base, and 12 bases lay in between. CDR3 region: CASGGGSYNEQFF. The DNA for the CDR3 is TGTGCCTCAGGGGGGGGATCCTACAATGAGCAGTTCTTC.

This clonotype was seen only a few times. The chain uses TRBV25-1 and TRBJ2-1; 9 nucleotides agree with TRBD2. Trimming at V came to 1 base and at J to 6 bases, leaving 19 bases not matched to a gene. The germline V gene has CDR1 MGHDK and CDR2 SYGVNS. The length of the CDR3 is 20 residues. CDR3 amino acids: CASSELAPVGRKTSGNEQFF. The CDR3 coding sequence is TGTGCCAGCAGTGAATTGGCGCCGGTTGGTCGGAAGACTAGCGGCAATGAGCAGTTCTTC.

The chain has TRBV7-2 and TRBJ1-4; D is undetermined. The CDR3 loop spans 14 amino acids. Trimming removed 8 bases from V and 3 bases from J, with 13 bases in between. Germline V gives CDR1 SGHTA, CDR2 FQGNSA. For the CDR3, the DNA is TGTGCCAGCCGACCACGAGGTCCTAATGAAAAACTGTTTTTT. It is translated as CASRPRGPNEKLFF.

Sample share makes this clonotype medium-sized. The chain employs TRBV15 and TRBJ2-2; D is undetermined. The V end was cut by 0 bases, the J end by 0 bases, with 11 bases between. The germline V gene encodes CDR1 LNHNV and CDR2 YYDKDF (reference sequence). CDR3 length: 17 amino acids. The CDR3 coding sequence is TGTGCCACCAGCAGAGATCAAGCCAGCCCGAACACCGGGGAGCTGTTTTTT. Translating gives CATSRDQASPNTGELFF.

This clonotype showed up just a few times. The V call is TRBV20-1, the J call TRBJ2-2; no clear D. The ends were cut back, 7 bases at V and 2 bases at J, with 17 bases in the middle. Per the germline V gene, CDR1 is DFQATT and CDR2 is SNEGSKA (reference sequence). The CDR3 sequence is 15 residues long. The CDR3 loop is CSVLGTGGNTGELFF. The CDR3 DNA reads as TGCAGTGTCCTAGGAACGGGTGGAAACACCGGGGAGCTGTTTTTT.